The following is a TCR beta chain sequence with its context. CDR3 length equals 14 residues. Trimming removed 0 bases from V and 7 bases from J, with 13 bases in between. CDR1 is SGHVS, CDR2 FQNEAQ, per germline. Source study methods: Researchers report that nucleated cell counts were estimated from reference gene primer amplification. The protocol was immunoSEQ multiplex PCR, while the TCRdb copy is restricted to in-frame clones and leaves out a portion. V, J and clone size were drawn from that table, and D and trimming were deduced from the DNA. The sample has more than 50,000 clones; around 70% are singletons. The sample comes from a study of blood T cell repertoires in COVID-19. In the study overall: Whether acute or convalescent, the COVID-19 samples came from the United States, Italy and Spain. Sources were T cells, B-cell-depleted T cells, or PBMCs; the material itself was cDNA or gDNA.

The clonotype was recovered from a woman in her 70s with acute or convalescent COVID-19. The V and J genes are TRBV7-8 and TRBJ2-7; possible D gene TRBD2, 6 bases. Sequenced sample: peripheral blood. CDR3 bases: TGTGCCAGCAGCTTAGCGCGTCGGAGGGATGAGCAGTACGTC. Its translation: CASSLARRRDEQYV.